This TCR beta chain comes out of a study of blood T cell repertoires in COVID-19. This clone was seen at least ten times. As handled by the study authors: Nucleated cell number was recorded as an estimate derived from reference gene primer amplification. Profiled with immunoSEQ multiplex PCR; TCRdb holds only in-frame clones, not every one. V, J and clone size reflect that table, while D and trimming were determined from the DNA. The sample has 84,000 or so clones, 78% seen once. The TCR originated in a man aged 70-80 years with COVID-19, enrolled during active disease. Input material: peripheral blood.

CDR3 sequence reads: CASSRDRGLVGYTF. CDR3 nucleotide sequence: TGTGCCAGCAGCCGGGACAGGGGGCTCGTTGGCTACACCTTC. The gene calls are TRBV5-4 and TRBJ1-2, with 12 positions matching TRBD1. Per the germline V gene, CDR1 is SGHNT and CDR2 is YYREEE (reference sequence). V shed 4 bases, J shed 7 bases, and the junction held 5 bases outside the gene matches. The CDR3 runs to 14 residues.